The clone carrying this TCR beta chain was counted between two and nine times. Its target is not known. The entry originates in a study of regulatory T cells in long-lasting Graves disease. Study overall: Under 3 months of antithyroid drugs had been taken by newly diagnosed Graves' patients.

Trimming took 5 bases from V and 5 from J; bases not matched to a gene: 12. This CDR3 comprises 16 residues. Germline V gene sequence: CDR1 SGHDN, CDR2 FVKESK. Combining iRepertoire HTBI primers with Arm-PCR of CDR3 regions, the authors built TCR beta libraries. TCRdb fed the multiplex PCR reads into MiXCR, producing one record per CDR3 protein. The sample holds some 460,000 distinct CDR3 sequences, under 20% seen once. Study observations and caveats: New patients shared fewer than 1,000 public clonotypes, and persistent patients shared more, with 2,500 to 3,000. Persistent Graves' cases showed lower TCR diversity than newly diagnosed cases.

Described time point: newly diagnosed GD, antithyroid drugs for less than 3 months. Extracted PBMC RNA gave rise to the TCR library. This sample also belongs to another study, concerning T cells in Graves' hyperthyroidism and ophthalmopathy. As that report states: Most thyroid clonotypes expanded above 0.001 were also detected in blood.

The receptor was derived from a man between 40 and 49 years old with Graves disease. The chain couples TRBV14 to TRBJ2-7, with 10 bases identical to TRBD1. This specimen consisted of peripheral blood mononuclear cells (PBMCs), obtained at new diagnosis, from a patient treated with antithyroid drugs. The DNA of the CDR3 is TGTGCCAGCAGCTTCCCCCCGGGACAGGGGAGGGACGAGCAGTACTTC. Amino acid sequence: CASSFPPGQGRDEQYF.